The 10 T cell receptor beta chains below all came from one sample that was sequenced in a study of T cell responses to AZD1222 COVID-19 vaccine. Profiled with immunoSEQ multiplex PCR; TCRdb holds only in-frame clones, not every one. This table has 100,000 to 120,000 clones, 70% to 90% appearing once. The source was peripheral blood, collected on day 0 of AZD1222 vaccination. These receptors were collected from an adult in good health.

V and J are TRBV7-9 and TRBJ2-4; TRBD1 aligns across 8 bases. Germline CDR1 reads SEHNR; CDR2 reads FQNEAQ (reference sequence). V lost 7 bases and J lost 1; bases outside the gene matches: 9. There are 16 residues in the CDR3. The DNA of the CDR3 is TGTGCCAGCACCCTCACCGGGACAGGCGCCAAAAACATTCAGTACTTC. Protein sequence: CASTLTGTGAKNIQYF.

This clone was seen a single time. The chain has TRBV9 and TRBJ2-7, with D perhaps assigned TRBD1 or TRBD2 (5 bases each). The germline CDR1 and CDR2 sequences are SGDLS and YYNGEE. V lost 0 bases to trimming and J lost 2 bases, with 12 bases between them. The CDR3 has 15 amino acids. The CDR3 coding sequence is TGTGCCAGCAGCGTAGAGCTAGGGACCCCCTACGAGCAGTACTTC. Translation gives CASSVELGTPYEQYF.

The V and J genes are TRBV4-1 and TRBJ1-1; 8 positions agree with TRBD1. CDR1 is MGHRA and CDR2 is YSYEKL in the germline V gene. Trimming removed 3 bases from V and 10 bases from J; junction bases left unmatched: 10. The CDR3 is 14 residues long. CDR3 amino acids: CASSHPGRGLGAFF. The CDR3 bases are TGCGCCAGCAGCCACCCAGGCAGGGGGCTCGGAGCTTTCTTT.

This sequence joins TRBV2 and TRBJ1-1, with a weak D call TRBD1 (6 bases). CDR3 length: 11 amino acids. Trimming removed 6 bases at V and 9 bases at J, with 11 bases between. In germline, CDR1 is SNHLY, CDR2 FYNNEI. The chain's CDR3 is CASRGGAQAFF. The CDR3 nucleotides are TGTGCCAGCAGAGGGGGGGCCCAAGCTTTCTTT.

The genes are TRBV14 and TRBJ2-3, with 13 bases identical to TRBD2. The V segment lost 6 bases and the J segment 8 bases; nucleotides outside the gene matches: 5. Germline CDR1 reads SGHDN; CDR2 reads FVKESK. The CDR3 sequence is 14 residues long. The CDR3: CASSTSGGASTQYF. CDR3 coding DNA: TGTGCCAGCAGTACTAGCGGGGGGGCCTCTACGCAGTATTTT.

The chain joins TRBV15 to TRBJ2-7; unclear D gene. CDR3 length equals 15 residues. The germline V gene has CDR1 LNHNV and CDR2 YYDKDF (reference sequence). Trimming took off 1 base at V and 3 bases at J, with 13 bases between the two ends. The CDR3 here is CATSRGGAGIYEQYF. The CDR3 nucleotides are TGTGCCACCAGCAGAGGTGGAGCAGGAATCTACGAGCAGTACTTC.

This chain joins TRBV10-3 and TRBJ2-3; D is undetermined. CDR3 length: 15 residues. V lost 2 bases and J 0 bases, leaving 9 bases between the germline ends. Per the germline V gene, CDR1 is ENHRY and CDR2 is SYGVKD. In DNA form, the CDR3 reads TGTGCCATCAGTGAGCTTGGGTTTAGCACAGATACGCAGTATTTT. Encoded protein: CAISELGFSTDTQYF.

The V call is TRBV6-5, the J call TRBJ1-1, with D possibly TRBD1 on 6 matching bases. Germline loops: CDR1 MNHEY, CDR2 SVGAGI. This CDR3 comprises 14 residues. V was cut by 6 bases and J by 3 bases, with 14 bases left in between. The CDR3 DNA reads as TGTGCCAGCAGGGTTACAGGGAAGGACACTGAAGCTTTCTTT. This sequence encodes CASRVTGKDTEAFF.

The table lists this clone with a count of one. The gene calls are TRBV7-2 and TRBJ2-1; D call uncertain. V lost 3 bases and J lost 5, with 5 bases in between. Germline values: CDR1 SGHTA, CDR2 FQGNSA. This CDR3 comprises 12 residues. Here the CDR3 DNA reads TGTGCCAGCAGCTTGTTTAACAATGAGCAGTTCTTC. As protein: CASSLFNNEQFF.

The chain recombines TRBV28 with TRBJ2-2, with no clear D. V was shortened by 5 bases and J by 8 bases, with 9 bases between the two germline ends. There are 12 residues in the CDR3. Germline V lookup: CDR1 MDHEN, CDR2 SYDVKM. The DNA of the CDR3 is TGTGCCAGCAGTCCTCGACCGGGGGAGCTGTTTTTT. Its translation: CASSPRPGELFF.